A single sample gave rise to the 12 T cell receptor beta chains below, sequenced in a study of breast tumors, draining lymph nodes, adjacent tissues. In TCRdb, the multiplex PCR reads were re-called with MiXCR into one record per CDR3 protein. Found here are approximately 90,000 distinct CDR3 sequences, roughly 28% of them singletons; the top ten hold 8.1%. The lymph nodes were axillary draining lymph nodes from breast cancer patients. Specimen: axillary lymph node tissue. These receptor sequences come from a female donor with breast cancer. Some clones in this sample may be carry-over from other donors' samples.

Turning to this clonotype: No DNA is shown, since the ends of the CDR3 on it are uncertain; the CDR3 is the one TCRdb lists. This sequence joins TRBV7-2 and TRBJ2-2. The V gene's germline CDR1 is SGHTA and CDR2 FQGNSA. The CDR3 spans 17 amino acids, including both terminal residues. Here the CDR3 reads CASSLGYYEQYFGELFF.

The CDR3 coding sequence is TGCGCCAGCCGCCCCCTAGCGGGAACAGATACGCAGTATTTT. It codes for CASRPLAGTDTQYF. This chain uses TRBV5-1 with TRBJ2-3; 9 bases fit TRBD2. CDR3 size: 14 residues. Looked up from germline, CDR1 is SGHRS and CDR2 is YFSETQ. The V and J ends lost 7 bases and 3 bases, in that order; junction bases with no gene match: 6.

In its sample, this clonotype was seen many times. The genes are TRBV2 and TRBJ1-1, with TRBD1 matching over 7 bases. CDR1 and CDR2 from the germline V gene are SNHLY and FYNNEI. The CDR3 is 14 residues long. J gave up 5 bases and V 8 bases, and 11 bases lay outside the gene matches. The CDR3 is CASGKNRGRTEAFF. The CDR3 DNA follows: TGTGCCAGCGGGAAAAACAGGGGAAGGACTGAAGCTTTCTTT.

This clonotype was detected many times. A single base separates this from a much larger clone, so it may be a read error. The chain combines TRBV20-1 with TRBJ2-2; 8 bases align to TRBD2. This CDR3 comprises 12 residues. From germline, CDR1 is DFQATT and CDR2 SNEGSKA (reference sequence). Written as DNA, the CDR3 is TGCAGTGCTAGGGTTGATAGCGGGGAGCTGCTTTTT. Amino acids: CSARVDSGELLF.

Only a few counts were recorded for this clonotype. The chain joins TRBV7-9 to TRBJ1-1; no definite D call. The CDR3 contains 12 residues. The germline V gene encodes CDR1 SEHNR and CDR2 FQNEAQ (reference sequence). Trimming removed 3 bases from V and 0 bases from J, with 2 bases in between. In nucleotides, the CDR3 is TGTGCCAGCAGCTTTATGAACACTGAAGCTTTCTTT. It is translated as CASSFMNTEAFF.

The table lists this clonotype with many counts. In DNA, the CDR3 is TGCAGTGCTAGTTGGCTAGCGGTCTCCTACGAGCAGTACTTC. Translation: CSASWLAVSYEQYF. The rearrangement links TRBV20-1 to TRBJ2-7; the match to TRBD2 covers 7 bases. Per germline, CDR1 DFQATT and CDR2 SNEGSKA (reference sequence). The J segment lost 0 bases and the V segment lost 3 bases, leaving 5 bases of the junction unmatched. This CDR3 region has 14 residues.

In its sample, this clonotype was seen many times. The chain employs TRBV9 and TRBJ2-2; no clear D. V was trimmed by 3 bases and J by 2 bases, leaving 5 bases between them. This CDR3 is built from 13 residues. The germline V gene encodes CDR1 SGDLS and CDR2 YYNGEE. CDR3 sequence: CASSGGNTGELFF. The CDR3 DNA follows: TGTGCCAGCAGCGGGGGTAACACCGGGGAGCTGTTTTTT.

The rearrangement links TRBV7-9 to TRBJ1-1; TRBD1 might be the D (6 bases). Germline CDR1 reads SEHNR; CDR2 reads FQNEAQ (reference sequence). The CDR3 covers 13 residues. V was cut by 5 bases and J by 1 base, with 8 bases left in between. The CDR3 DNA follows: TGTGCCAGCAGCCCCAGGGGGAACACTGAAGCTTTCTTT. It yields the protein CASSPRGNTEAFF.

This clonotype was observed many times. The chain carries TRBV28 and TRBJ2-7; D ambiguous. The V gene's germline CDR1 is MDHEN and CDR2 SYDVKM. Trimming shortened V by 7 bases and J by 4 bases, and 14 bases separated the two germline ends. The CDR3 spans 13 residues. Here the CDR3 DNA reads TGTGCCAGCACGGTCGGCGGTCATTACGAGCAGTACTTC. Translating it yields CASTVGGHYEQYF.

This clonotype was seen repeatedly, ten times or more. The chain employs TRBV28 and TRBJ2-3; 9 nucleotides align to TRBD2. The germline gives CDR1 MDHEN, CDR2 SYDVKM. Unmatched junction bases numbered 10, after V lost 4 bases and J lost 2 bases. The CDR3 consists of 17 residues. The CDR3 DNA reads TGTGCCAGCAGTTCTACACCCAGACTAGCGGACACAGATACGCAGTATTTT. It yields the protein CASSSTPRLADTDTQYF. Together with reference TRBV28 and TRBJ2-3, the CDR3 gives the full variable domain: DVKVTQSSRYLVKRTGEKVFLECVQDMDHENMFWYRQDPGLGLRLIYFSYDVKMKEKGDIPEGYSVSREKKERFSLILESASTNQTSMYLCASSSTPRLADTDTQYFGPGTRLTVL.

This clonotype has more than one count but fewer than ten. The chain combines TRBV20-1 with TRBJ2-2, with 14 bases that match TRBD2. Germline V CDR1 and CDR2: DFQATT, SNEGSKA (reference sequence). The CDR3 length is 19 residues. Trimming cost V 5 bases and J 1 base; bases outside gene matches: 12. For the CDR3, the DNA is TGCAGTGCTCCTCCGGGACTAGCGGGAGCGTCGGGGAACACCGGGGAGCTGTTTTTT. Encoded protein: CSAPPGLAGASGNTGELFF.

About this clonotype: Since a much larger clone is just one base distant, this may be a read error. This chain connects TRBV20-1 to TRBJ2-1; D ambiguous. The CDR3 is made up of 12 amino acids. Germline CDR1 DFQATT, CDR2 SNEGSKA (reference sequence). CDR3 residues: CGGQSSYNEQFF. CDR3 coding DNA: TGCGGTGGGCAGAGCTCCTACAATGAGCAGTTCTTC.